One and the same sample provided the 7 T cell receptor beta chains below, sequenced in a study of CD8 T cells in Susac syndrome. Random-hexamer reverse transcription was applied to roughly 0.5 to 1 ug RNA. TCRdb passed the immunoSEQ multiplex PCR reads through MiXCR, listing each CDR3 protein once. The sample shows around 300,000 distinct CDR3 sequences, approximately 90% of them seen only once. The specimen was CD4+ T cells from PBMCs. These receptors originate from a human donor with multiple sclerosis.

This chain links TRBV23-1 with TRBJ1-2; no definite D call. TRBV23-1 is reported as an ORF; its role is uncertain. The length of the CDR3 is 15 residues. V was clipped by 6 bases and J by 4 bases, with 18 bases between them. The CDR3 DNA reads TGCGCCAGCAGCGAAACGTCCGGGTTCGGCTATGGCTACACCTTC. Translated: CASSETSGFGYGYTF.

The CDR3 DNA sequence: TGTGCCAGCAGCGTAGAGGTTGAGAGTTGGGTCACCTTC. Its protein product is CASSVEVESWVTF. This chain uses TRBV9 with TRBJ1-2; D remains unclear. The CDR3 runs to 13 residues. Trimming took off 0 bases at V and 13 bases at J, with 16 bases between the two ends. Germline CDR1 and CDR2: SGDLS and YYNGEE.

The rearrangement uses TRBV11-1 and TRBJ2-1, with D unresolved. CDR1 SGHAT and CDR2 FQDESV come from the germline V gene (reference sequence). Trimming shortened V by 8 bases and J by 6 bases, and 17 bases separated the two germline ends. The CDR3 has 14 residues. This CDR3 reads CASEPGSPPNEQFF. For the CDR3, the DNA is TGTGCCAGCGAACCCGGTTCCCCCCCCAATGAGCAGTTCTTC. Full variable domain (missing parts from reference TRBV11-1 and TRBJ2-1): EAEVAQSPRYKITEKSQAVAFWCDPISGHATLYWYRQILGQGPELLVQFQDESVVDDSQLPKDRFSAERLKGVDSTLKIQPAELGDSAMYLCASEPGSPPNEQFFGPGTRLTVL.

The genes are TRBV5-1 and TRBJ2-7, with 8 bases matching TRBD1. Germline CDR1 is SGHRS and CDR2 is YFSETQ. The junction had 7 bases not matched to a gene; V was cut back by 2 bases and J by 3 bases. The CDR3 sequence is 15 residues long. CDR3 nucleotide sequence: TGCGCCAGCAGCTTATCCAGGGGGCGCCACTACGAGCAGTACTTC. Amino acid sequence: CASSLSRGRHYEQYF.

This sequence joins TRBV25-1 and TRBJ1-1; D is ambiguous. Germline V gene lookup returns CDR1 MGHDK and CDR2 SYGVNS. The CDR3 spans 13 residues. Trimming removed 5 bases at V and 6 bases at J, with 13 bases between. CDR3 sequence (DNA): TGTGCCAGCAGTCCCCAGCCCTCCGCTGAAGCTTTCTTT. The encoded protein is CASSPQPSAEAFF.

DNA of the CDR3: TGTGCCAGTAGTATAAAAGGGGAGGCCTACGAGCAGTACTTC. Translated, it gives CASSIKGEAYEQYF. The chain recombines TRBV19 with TRBJ2-7, with D perhaps TRBD2 (6 bases). V lost 2 bases to trimming and J lost 2 bases, with 10 bases between them. From germline, CDR1 is LNHDA and CDR2 SQIVND (reference sequence). This CDR3 has 14 amino acids.

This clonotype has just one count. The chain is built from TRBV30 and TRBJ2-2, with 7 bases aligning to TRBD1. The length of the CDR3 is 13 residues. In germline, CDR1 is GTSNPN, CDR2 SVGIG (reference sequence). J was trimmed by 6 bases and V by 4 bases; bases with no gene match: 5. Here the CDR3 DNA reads TGTGCCTGGACTCCGACAGGGCCCGGGGAGCTGTTTTTT. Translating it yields CAWTPTGPGELFF.